The 8 T cell receptor beta chains below were found in one sample sequenced in a study of T cells after yellow fever vaccination. TCRdb re-called the 5' RACE reads through MiXCR, storing one row per CDR3 protein. This repertoire shows about 150,000 distinct CDR3 sequences, under 7% found once; its top ten account for more than 0.55%. The sequences come from CD4+ T cells sorted from PBMCs, collected 10 days after the yellow fever booster vaccination. All receptors come from a man aged 25 to 40 who received the YFV17D yellow fever vaccine.

This clonotype was recorded many times. The rearrangement links TRBV18 to TRBJ2-1; D is perhaps TRBD2 (6 bases). Trimming stripped 3 bases from V and 6 bases from J, with 18 bases between. The germline CDR1 and CDR2 sequences are KGHSH and LQKENI. The CDR3 is made up of 16 amino acids. CDR3: CASSPQGGPSFNEQFF. As DNA, the CDR3 is TGTGCCAGCTCACCCCAAGGAGGGCCGAGTTTCAATGAGCAGTTCTTC.

This clonotype was counted a few times. One junction end does not reproduce the germline sequence, and a read error may be involved. The V and J genes are TRBV2 and TRBJ2-1; possibly TRBD2 for D (5 bases). This CDR3 contains 12 residues. Germline V gene sequence: CDR1 SNHLY, CDR2 FYNNEI. For the CDR3, the DNA is TGTGCCAGCAGTATACTAGGGCTCCCAACCGCCTTC. This encodes CASSILGLPTAF.

The chain couples TRBV20-1 to TRBJ2-1, with 8 bases that match TRBD2. CDR1 is DFQATT and CDR2 is SNEGSKA in the germline V gene (reference sequence). J gave up 4 bases and V 7 bases, and 6 bases lay outside the gene matches. The CDR3 runs to 13 residues. CDR3: CSGTGLGYNEQFF. The DNA for the CDR3 is TGCAGTGGTACGGGACTAGGTTACAATGAGCAGTTCTTC.

This clonotype showed up many times. J is TRBJ2-1 and V is TRBV19, with TRBD2 matching over 8 bases. The germline CDR1 and CDR2 sequences are LNHDA and SQIVND (reference sequence). J gave up 6 bases and V 3 bases, and 10 bases lay outside the gene matches. CDR3 length: 16 amino acids. The DNA for the CDR3 is TGTGCCAGTAGTATTGCCCGGGAGGGCCGGGTCAATGAGCAGTTCTTC. Translated, it gives CASSIAREGRVNEQFF.

Worth noting for this clonotype: A much larger clone is a single base away; this may be a read error. V is TRBV6-1 and J is TRBJ1-1; TRBD1 is a possible D gene (5 bases). Trimming took off 7 bases at V and 4 bases at J, with 19 bases between the two ends. The germline V gene encodes CDR1 MNHNS and CDR2 SASEGT. The CDR3 covers 15 residues. The CDR3 protein is CASKQWHRLSTEAFF. DNA for the CDR3: TGTGCCAGCAAACAATGGCACAGGTTGAGCACTGAAGCTTTCTTT.

This clonotype was observed at least ten times. The J gene is TRBJ2-7, the V gene TRBV20-1, with no clear D. The V gene's germline CDR1 is DFQATT and CDR2 SNEGSKA (reference sequence). CDR3 size: 13 residues. The germline V and J ends were trimmed by 2 bases and 2 bases, with 10 bases remaining between them. In DNA, the CDR3 is TGCAGTGCTAGATCTCCCGTAACCTACGAGCAGTACTTC. Translated: CSARSPVTYEQYF.

With regard to this clonotype: This sequence may be a read error, since a much larger clone differs from it by one base. The rearrangement uses TRBV20-1 and TRBJ2-7, with D unresolved. The CDR3 contains 15 residues. Germline V gene sequence: CDR1 DFQATT, CDR2 SNEGSKA (reference sequence). The ends were cut back, 6 bases at V and 6 bases at J, with 24 bases in the middle. In nucleotides, the CDR3 is TGCAGTGCGCCCGACAAGGTCATGACTCTTAGCGAGCAGTACTTC. This sequence encodes CSAPDKVMTLSEQYF.

The chain joins TRBV11-2 to TRBJ1-5; TRBD1 is a possible D gene (6 bases). Trimming stripped 3 bases from V and 12 bases from J, with 9 bases between. Per the germline V gene, CDR1 is SGHAT and CDR2 is FQNNGV. This CDR3 contains 11 residues. DNA of the CDR3: TGTGCCAGCAGCTTCCCGGGACACCAGCATTTT. Translated: CASSFPGHQHF. Using reference TRBV11-2 and TRBJ1-5 for the parts outside the CDR3, the full variable domain is EAGVAQSPRYKIIEKRQSVAFWCNPISGHATLYWYQQILGQGPKLLIQFQNNGVVDDSQLPKDRFSAERLKGVDSTLKIQPAKLEDSAVYLCASSFPGHQHFGDGTRLSIL.